The sequence of this TCR beta chain was determined in a study of technical replicates of blood from a handful of donors. Germline lookup yields CDR1 LGHNA and CDR2 YSLEER. Losses at the gene ends were 4 bases for V and 0 bases for J; bases not matched to a gene: 4. There are 16 residues in the CDR3. Sequenced by immunoSEQ multiplex PCR; TCRdb stores in-frame clones only, minus some. The data show roughly 69,000 clones, about 97% seen once. Sequencing was performed on T cells isolated from PBMCs. V is TRBV4-3 and J is TRBJ1-1, with 11 positions matching TRBD1. This TCR derives from a human donor in good health. The CDR3 loop reads CASSRDRGNMNTEAFF. CDR3 sequence (DNA): TGCGCCAGCAGCCGGGACAGGGGGAATATGAACACTGAAGCTTTCTTT.